Each of the 21 T cell receptor beta chains below was sequenced from the same sample in a study of blood T cell repertoires in COVID-19. Sequenced by immunoSEQ multiplex PCR; TCRdb stores in-frame clones only, minus some. This sample has approximately 200,000 clones, with 75% to 90% found just once. Source material: PBMCs or T cells enriched from blood (not recorded which). The receptors originated from a woman between 18 and 29 years old in a cohort exposed to, infected with or recovered from COVID-19 (not recorded which).

This chain links TRBV5-1 with TRBJ2-1; 8 bases map to TRBD2. Germline V gene lookup returns CDR1 SGHRS and CDR2 YFSETQ. The V gene end was trimmed by 1 base and the J gene end by 8 bases; junction bases not matched to a gene: 11. The CDR3 loop spans 16 amino acids. Here the CDR3 reads CASSLRLSGSMDEQFF. In DNA, the CDR3 is TGCGCCAGCAGCTTGAGACTAAGCGGGAGTATGGATGAGCAGTTCTTC.

The CDR3 sequence: CASSISLNEQFF. DNA for the CDR3: TGTGCCAGTAGTATCTCACTTAATGAGCAGTTCTTC. The rearrangement links TRBV19 to TRBJ2-1, with D hard to call. V was pared by 3 bases and J by 7 bases, with 7 bases between. The CDR3 totals 12 residues. The germline V gene encodes CDR1 LNHDA and CDR2 SQIVND (reference sequence).

V and J are TRBV18 and TRBJ1-5, with unresolved D. This CDR3 spans 15 amino acids. Between the trimmed V and J ends, which lost 3 bases and 5 bases, there was a span of 14 bases. Germline-derived CDR1 and CDR2 are KGHSH and LQKENI. The CDR3 here is CASSPGVVMDQPQHF. The CDR3 DNA sequence: TGTGCCAGCTCACCCGGGGTGGTCATGGATCAGCCCCAGCATTTT. The full variable domain, with the rest looked up from reference TRBV18 and TRBJ1-5, is NAGVMQNPRHLVRRRGQEARLRCSPMKGHSHVYWYRQLPEEGLKFMVYLQKENIIDESGMPKERFSAEFPKEGPSILRIQQVVRGDSAAYFCASSPGVVMDQPQHFGDGTRLSIL.

This chain uses TRBV3-1 (or the pseudogene TRBV3-2) with TRBJ2-1, with 13 nucleotides matching TRBD2. CDR3 length equals 15 residues. Germline CDR1 LGHDT, CDR2 YNNKEL (reference sequence). V shed 3 bases, J shed 11 bases, and the junction held 7 bases outside the gene matches. The CDR3 sequence is CASSHWTSGGRQQFF. CDR3 DNA: TGTGCCAGCAGCCACTGGACTAGCGGGGGCAGACAGCAGTTCTTC.

V gene TRBV9 combines with J gene TRBJ1-2; tentatively, D is TRBD1 (5 bases). V was cut by 8 bases and J by 4 bases, with 27 bases left in between. Germline CDR1 is SGDLS and CDR2 is YYNGEE. The CDR3 loop spans 17 amino acids. The CDR3, as DNA: TGTGCCAGTGGCGGGGGTGCTCCGGCAGCGGCCATCTATGGCTACACCTTC. The encoded protein is CASGGGAPAAAIYGYTF.

The DNA for the CDR3 is TGCGCCAGCAGGGCAGACGGGACAGGGGCTACTGAAGCTTTCTTT. This sequence encodes CASRADGTGATEAFF. This chain joins TRBV5-1 and TRBJ1-1; 10 nucleotides agree with TRBD1. V lost 5 bases, J lost 5 bases, and 9 bases stayed unmatched. CDR3 length: 15 residues. CDR1 SGHRS and CDR2 YFSETQ come from the germline V gene.

V usage is TRBV4-1 and J usage is TRBJ1-4; no clear D. The CDR3 spans 8 residues. Trimming took off 8 bases at V and 13 bases at J, with 5 bases between the two ends. The germline V gene encodes CDR1 MGHRA and CDR2 YSYEKL. CDR3 bases: TGCGCCAGCCCCAGACTGTTTTTT. Amino acid sequence: CASPRLFF.

The chain joins TRBV7-2 to TRBJ2-7; TRBD1 matches at 7 bases. The CDR3 length is 14 residues. From germline, CDR1 is SGHTA and CDR2 FQGNSA. V lost 5 bases to trimming and J lost 6 bases; unmatched junction nucleotides: 10. The CDR3 coding sequence is TGTGCCAGCAGCCTAACGGGACAGAACGGCGAGCAGTACTTC. The encoded protein is CASSLTGQNGEQYF.

V usage is TRBV30 and J usage is TRBJ2-2; D remains ambiguous. The CDR3 has 13 amino acids. CDR1 GTSNPN and CDR2 SVGIG come from the germline V gene (reference sequence). V shed 3 bases and J shed 5 bases, with 10 bases lying between them. As DNA, the CDR3 is TGTGCCTGGAGAGATCCAGTGACCGGGGAGCTGTTTTTT. This gives the protein CAWRDPVTGELFF.

The V gene is TRBV7-3, the J gene TRBJ2-1; D perhaps matches TRBD2 (6 bases). The V end was cut by 10 bases, the J end by 0 bases, with 16 bases between. This CDR3 has 15 residues. From germline, CDR1 is SGHTA and CDR2 FQGTGA. The CDR3: CATRTGDGSYNEQFF. CDR3 DNA: TGTGCCACCCGCACGGGGGATGGCTCCTACAATGAGCAGTTCTTC.

This clone came up a few times. The chain combines TRBV5-1 with TRBJ2-1, with unresolved D. Trimming stripped 0 bases from V and 4 bases from J, with 8 bases between. Germline assignment: CDR1 SGHRS and CDR2 YFSETQ. The CDR3 covers 14 residues. In nucleotides, the CDR3 is TGCGCCAGCAGCTTGGCCGGAGATTACAATGAGCAGTTCTTC. This gives the protein CASSLAGDYNEQFF.

V usage is TRBV6-5 and J usage is TRBJ1-1, with 7 bases identical to TRBD1. The CDR3 contains 13 residues. Germline V gives CDR1 MNHEY, CDR2 SVGAGI. Trimming cost V 5 bases and J 6 bases; bases outside gene matches: 6. CDR3 amino acids: CASSTSQGAEAFF. The CDR3 DNA reads TGTGCCAGCAGTACATCTCAGGGGGCTGAAGCTTTCTTT.

The V and J genes are TRBV19 and TRBJ1-2, with 10 positions matching TRBD1. The germline V gene encodes CDR1 LNHDA and CDR2 SQIVND (reference sequence). Germline trimming cut 3 bases from V and 3 bases from J; bases unmatched to any gene: 4. The length of the CDR3 is 15 residues. CDR3 region: CASSIWTGGDYGYTF. The CDR3 DNA follows: TGTGCCAGTAGTATTTGGACAGGGGGGGACTATGGCTACACCTTC.

The chain couples TRBV21-1 to TRBJ2-7; TRBD1 is taken as the D call from the table, unchecked against the DNA. TRBV21-1 is a known pseudogene. CDR3 length equals 12 residues. The CDR3 region is CASSTGHYEQYF. CDR3 nucleotides: TGTGCCAGCAGCACTGGACACTACGAGCAGTACTTC.

The V call is TRBV6-1, the J call TRBJ2-3; 8 bases align to TRBD2. With 3 bases clipped from V and 4 bases from J, the junction kept 3 bases outside the gene matches. CDR1 is MNHNS, CDR2 SASEGT, per germline. CDR3 length: 14 residues. This chain's CDR3 is CASSESGGPDTQYF. The CDR3 DNA reads TGTGCCAGCAGTGAGAGCGGGGGTCCAGATACGCAGTATTTT.

The chain has TRBV9 and TRBJ2-7; 11 positions agree with TRBD1. With V trimmed by 4 bases and J by 2 bases, 5 bases remained unmatched. Germline V gives CDR1 SGDLS, CDR2 YYNGEE. The CDR3 extends over 15 amino acids. Here the CDR3 DNA reads TGTGCCAGCAGCACGGGACAGGGGGGGCCCTACGAGCAGTACTTC. Protein: CASSTGQGGPYEQYF.

In its sample, this clone was seen a few times. The genes are TRBV19 and TRBJ2-2; 9 nucleotides align to TRBD1. Germline V lookup: CDR1 LNHDA, CDR2 SQIVND (reference sequence). The V gene end was trimmed by 8 bases and the J gene end by 3 bases; junction bases not matched to a gene: 4. The CDR3 has 14 amino acids. DNA of the CDR3: TGTGCCAGTTTACAGGGGGCTCACACCGGGGAGCTGTTTTTT. This gives the protein CASLQGAHTGELFF.

The gene calls are TRBV6-4 and TRBJ1-1, with D hard to call. This CDR3 spans 13 amino acids. Germline V lookup: CDR1 MRHNA, CDR2 SNTAGT. Trimming cost V 4 bases and J 0 bases, with 6 bases left between them. The CDR3 DNA reads TGTGCCAGCAGTGTGGAGGTGAACACTGAAGCTTTCTTT. Encoded protein: CASSVEVNTEAFF.

The V and J genes are TRBV28 and TRBJ2-7; D might be TRBD1 (6 bases). The CDR3 has 14 amino acids. V lost 2 bases, J lost 5 bases, and 13 bases lay in between. CDR1 is MDHEN and CDR2 is SYDVKM in the germline V gene. The CDR3 protein is CASSLNEGVNEQYF. The CDR3 DNA is TGTGCCAGCAGTTTAAATGAGGGGGTGAACGAGCAGTACTTC. Combining the CDR3 with reference TRBV28 and TRBJ2-7 gives the whole variable domain DVKVTQSSRYLVKRTGEKVFLECVQDMDHENMFWYRQDPGLGLRLIYFSYDVKMKEKGDIPEGYSVSREKKERFSLILESASTNQTSMYLCASSLNEGVNEQYFGPGTRLTVT.

The chain has TRBV19 and TRBJ1-3; D not resolved. Germline loops: CDR1 LNHDA, CDR2 SQIVND (reference sequence). The CDR3 covers 16 residues. Trimming left V 3 bases short and J 0 bases short, with 12 bases between. The DNA of the CDR3 is TGTGCCAGTAGTATTAGTAACTCAAACTCTGGAAACACCATATATTTT. Amino acids: CASSISNSNSGNTIYF. The full variable domain, completed using reference TRBV19 and TRBJ1-3, is DGGITQSPKYLFRKEGQNVTLSCEQNLNHDAMYWYRQDPGQGLRLIYYSQIVNDFQKGDIAEGYSVSREKKESFPLTVTSAQKNPTAFYLCASSISNSNSGNTIYFGEGSWLTVV.

The V call is TRBV12-5, the J call TRBJ1-5; D perhaps matches TRBD1 (6 bases). The V gene's germline CDR1 is LGHNT and CDR2 FRNRAP. The V end was cut by 0 bases, the J end by 13 bases, with 19 bases between. This CDR3 comprises 15 residues. The CDR3 sequence: CASGLVHPGHSVQHF. The CDR3 DNA is TGTGCTAGTGGTTTGGTACACCCGGGACATTCGGTTCAGCATTTT.